One T cell receptor (beta chain) is described in this entry. What it binds is unknown. CD4+ T cells from unexposed donors were obtained before the COVID-19 pandemic (2011-2018). After approximately 10 days of culture, CD4+ T cells were isolated. Cells permitting, SARS-CoV-2 S/N and four cold-coronavirus spikes were tested on unexposed-donor CD4+ T cells. Losses at the gene ends were 4 bases for V and 4 bases for J; bases not matched to a gene: 8. This CDR3 has 15 amino acids. Germline V lookup: CDR1 SGHRS, CDR2 YFSETQ. The data stem from a study of CD4 T cells in relation to SARS-CoV-2 and coronaviruses. The assay was immunoSEQ multiplex PCR, and TCRdb's table has in-frame clones only and misses some. The sample lists about 18,000 clones; approximately 80% were seen once. General observations from the study: In roughly 65% of donors, memory CD4+ clonotypes crossrecognized SARS-CoV-2 and at least one common cold coronavirus spike. SARS-CoV-2-driven expansion was significantly weaker in crossreactive than monoreactive clones.

The sequence came from a human donor in good health. Sample: CD4+ T cells from PBMCs, cultured in vitro. This chain links TRBV5-1 with TRBJ1-2; TRBD1 aligns across 9 bases. CDR3 region: CASSLQPGQGYGYTF. In DNA form, the CDR3 reads TGCGCCAGCAGCCTCCAGCCGGGACAGGGCTATGGCTACACCTTC.